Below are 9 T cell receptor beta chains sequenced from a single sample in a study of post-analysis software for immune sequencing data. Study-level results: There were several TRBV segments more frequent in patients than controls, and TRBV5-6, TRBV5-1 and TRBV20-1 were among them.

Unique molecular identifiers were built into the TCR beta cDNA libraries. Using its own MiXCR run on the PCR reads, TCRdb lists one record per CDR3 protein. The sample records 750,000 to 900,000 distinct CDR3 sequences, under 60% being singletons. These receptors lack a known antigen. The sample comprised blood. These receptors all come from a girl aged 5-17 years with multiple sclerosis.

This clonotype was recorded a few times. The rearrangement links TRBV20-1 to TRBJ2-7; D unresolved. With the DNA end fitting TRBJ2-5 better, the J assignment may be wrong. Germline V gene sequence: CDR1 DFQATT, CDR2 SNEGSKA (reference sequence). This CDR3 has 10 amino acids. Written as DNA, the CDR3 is TGCAGTGCTGTTCTTGGGACCCAGTACTTC. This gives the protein CSAVLGTQYF.

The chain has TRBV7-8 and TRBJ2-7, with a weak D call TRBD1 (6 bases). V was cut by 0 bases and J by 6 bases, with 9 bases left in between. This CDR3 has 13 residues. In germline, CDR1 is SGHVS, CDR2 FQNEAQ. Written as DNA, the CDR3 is TGTGCCAGCAGCTTAGCTGGGGGCCCCGAGCAGTACTTC. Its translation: CASSLAGGPEQYF. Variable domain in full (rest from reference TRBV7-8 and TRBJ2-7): GAGVSQSPRYKVAKRGQDVALRCDPISGHVSLFWYQQALGQGPEFLTYFQNEAQLDKSGLPSDRFFAERPEGSVSTLKIQRTQQEDSAVYLCASSLAGGPEQYFGPGTRLTVT.

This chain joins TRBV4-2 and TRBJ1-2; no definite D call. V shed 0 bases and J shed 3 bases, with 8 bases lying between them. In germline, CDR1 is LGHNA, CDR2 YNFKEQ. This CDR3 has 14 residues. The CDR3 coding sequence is TGTGCCAGCAGCCAAGACGATTTGGACTATGGCTACACCTTC. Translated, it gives CASSQDDLDYGYTF.

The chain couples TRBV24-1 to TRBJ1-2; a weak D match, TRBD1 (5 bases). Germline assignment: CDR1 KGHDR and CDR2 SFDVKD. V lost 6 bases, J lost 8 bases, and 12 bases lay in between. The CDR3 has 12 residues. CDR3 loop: CATSPGESGYTF. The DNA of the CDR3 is TGTGCCACCAGTCCGGGGGAGAGCGGCTACACCTTC.

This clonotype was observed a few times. This CDR3 is CASSELQNQPQHF. The CDR3 nucleotides are TGTGCCAGCAGTGAACTGCAGAATCAGCCCCAGCATTTT. V gene TRBV6-1 combines with J gene TRBJ1-5; D is ambiguous. Between the trimmed V and J ends, which lost 2 bases and 4 bases, there was a span of 6 bases. Germline values: CDR1 MNHNS, CDR2 SASEGT. The CDR3 runs to 13 residues.

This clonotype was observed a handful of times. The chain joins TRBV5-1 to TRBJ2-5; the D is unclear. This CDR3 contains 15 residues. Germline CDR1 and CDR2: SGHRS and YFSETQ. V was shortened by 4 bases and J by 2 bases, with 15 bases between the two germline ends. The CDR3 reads CASSRSADPQETQYF. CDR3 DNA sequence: TGCGCCAGCAGCCGTTCGGCAGATCCACAAGAGACCCAGTACTTC.

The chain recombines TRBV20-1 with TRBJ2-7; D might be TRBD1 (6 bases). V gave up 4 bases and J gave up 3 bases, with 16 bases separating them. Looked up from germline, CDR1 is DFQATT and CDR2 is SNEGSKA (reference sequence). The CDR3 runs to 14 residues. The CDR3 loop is CSAMGAGSYYEQYF. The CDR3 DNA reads TGCAGTGCTATGGGGGCCGGATCCTACTACGAGCAGTACTTC.

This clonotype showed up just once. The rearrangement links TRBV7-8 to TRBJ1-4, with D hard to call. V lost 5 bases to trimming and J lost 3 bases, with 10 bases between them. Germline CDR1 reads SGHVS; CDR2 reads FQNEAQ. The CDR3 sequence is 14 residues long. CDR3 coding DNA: TGTGCCAGCAGCCCCTGGGGTGCTAATGAAAAACTGTTTTTT. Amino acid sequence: CASSPWGANEKLFF.

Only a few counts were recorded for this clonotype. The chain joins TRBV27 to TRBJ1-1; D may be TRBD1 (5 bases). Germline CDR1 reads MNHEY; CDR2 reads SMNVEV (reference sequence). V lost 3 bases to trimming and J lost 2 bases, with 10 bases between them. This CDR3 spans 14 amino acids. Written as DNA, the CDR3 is TGTGCCAGCAGTTTTGGGGGATCAAACACTGAAGCTTTCTTT. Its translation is CASSFGGSNTEAFF.